The clone carrying this TCR beta chain was seen only a few times. Its matching antigen is unknown. Germline CDR1 MDHEN, CDR2 SYDVKM. The CDR3 runs to 13 residues. V was cut by 6 bases and J by 6 bases, with 14 bases left in between. This record comes from a study of cytomegalovirus exposure and HLA in healthy donors. Looking at the study overall: A data release that came early held roughly 90 million unique TCRs from HLA-typed donors. General study findings and limits: Specificity for CMV antigens was confirmed in vitro for a few of the CMV-associated chains.

Primers included in the PCR were 60 Vbeta and 13 Jbeta primers. Method: immunoSEQ multiplex PCR; TCRdb's copy keeps in-frame clones and lacks some. The repertoire holds roughly 100,000 clones, with roughly four fifths as singletons. The sequenced sample consisted of PBMCs. V usage is TRBV28 and J usage is TRBJ1-1, with a possible D match to TRBD1 (5 bases). The TCR originated in a female donor in good health and CMV-seropositive. CDR3 DNA: TGTGCCAGCAGGGGCGGACATGAGGCTGAAGCTTTCTTT. Its translation is CASRGGHEAEAFF. Full variable domain (missing parts from reference TRBV28 and TRBJ1-1): DVKVTQSSRYLVKRTGEKVFLECVQDMDHENMFWYRQDPGLGLRLIYFSYDVKMKEKGDIPEGYSVSREKKERFSLILESASTNQTSMYLCASRGGHEAEAFFGQGTRLTVV.